This entry is about one T cell receptor (beta chain). The antigen remains undetermined. Amplification of TCR beta CDR3 regions used RNA transcripts. The workflow started with a first-round RT-PCR run with HTBI primers and then moved on to a second-round multiplex PCR. TCRdb ran MiXCR on the multiplex PCR reads and lists one entry per CDR3 protein. The table has more than 550,000 distinct CDR3 sequences, over 40% seen once; the top ten hold over 2.5%. The CDR3 runs 10 residues. Germline V gene sequence: CDR1 DFQATT, CDR2 SNEGSKA (reference sequence). V was clipped by 6 bases and J by 5 bases, with 8 bases between them. This record belongs to a study of Graves' ophthalmopathy and Graves' hyperthyroidism. Study findings and constraints: The study's model predicted ophthalmopathy progression at about 68% sensitivity and 72.22% specificity.

Input material: peripheral blood. The receptor comes from an adult man with Graves' ophthalmopathy. The J gene is TRBJ2-7, the V gene TRBV20-1; weak D call: TRBD1 (7 bases). The CDR3 spells CSARGDEQYF. The DNA of the CDR3 is TGCAGTGCCAGGGGGGACGAGCAGTACTTC.